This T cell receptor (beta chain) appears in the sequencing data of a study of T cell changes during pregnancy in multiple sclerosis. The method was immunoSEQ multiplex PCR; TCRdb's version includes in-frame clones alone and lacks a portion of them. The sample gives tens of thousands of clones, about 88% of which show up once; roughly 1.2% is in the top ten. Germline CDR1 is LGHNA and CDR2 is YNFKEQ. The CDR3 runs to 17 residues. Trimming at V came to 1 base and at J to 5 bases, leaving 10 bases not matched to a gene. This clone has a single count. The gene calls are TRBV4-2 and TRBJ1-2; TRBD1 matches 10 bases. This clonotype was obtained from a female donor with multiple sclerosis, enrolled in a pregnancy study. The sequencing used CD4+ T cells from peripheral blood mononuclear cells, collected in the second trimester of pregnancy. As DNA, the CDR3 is TGTGCCAGCAGCCAAGCCCGGGACAGGGGCTTGTTTTATGGCTACACCTTC. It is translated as CASSQARDRGLFYGYTF.